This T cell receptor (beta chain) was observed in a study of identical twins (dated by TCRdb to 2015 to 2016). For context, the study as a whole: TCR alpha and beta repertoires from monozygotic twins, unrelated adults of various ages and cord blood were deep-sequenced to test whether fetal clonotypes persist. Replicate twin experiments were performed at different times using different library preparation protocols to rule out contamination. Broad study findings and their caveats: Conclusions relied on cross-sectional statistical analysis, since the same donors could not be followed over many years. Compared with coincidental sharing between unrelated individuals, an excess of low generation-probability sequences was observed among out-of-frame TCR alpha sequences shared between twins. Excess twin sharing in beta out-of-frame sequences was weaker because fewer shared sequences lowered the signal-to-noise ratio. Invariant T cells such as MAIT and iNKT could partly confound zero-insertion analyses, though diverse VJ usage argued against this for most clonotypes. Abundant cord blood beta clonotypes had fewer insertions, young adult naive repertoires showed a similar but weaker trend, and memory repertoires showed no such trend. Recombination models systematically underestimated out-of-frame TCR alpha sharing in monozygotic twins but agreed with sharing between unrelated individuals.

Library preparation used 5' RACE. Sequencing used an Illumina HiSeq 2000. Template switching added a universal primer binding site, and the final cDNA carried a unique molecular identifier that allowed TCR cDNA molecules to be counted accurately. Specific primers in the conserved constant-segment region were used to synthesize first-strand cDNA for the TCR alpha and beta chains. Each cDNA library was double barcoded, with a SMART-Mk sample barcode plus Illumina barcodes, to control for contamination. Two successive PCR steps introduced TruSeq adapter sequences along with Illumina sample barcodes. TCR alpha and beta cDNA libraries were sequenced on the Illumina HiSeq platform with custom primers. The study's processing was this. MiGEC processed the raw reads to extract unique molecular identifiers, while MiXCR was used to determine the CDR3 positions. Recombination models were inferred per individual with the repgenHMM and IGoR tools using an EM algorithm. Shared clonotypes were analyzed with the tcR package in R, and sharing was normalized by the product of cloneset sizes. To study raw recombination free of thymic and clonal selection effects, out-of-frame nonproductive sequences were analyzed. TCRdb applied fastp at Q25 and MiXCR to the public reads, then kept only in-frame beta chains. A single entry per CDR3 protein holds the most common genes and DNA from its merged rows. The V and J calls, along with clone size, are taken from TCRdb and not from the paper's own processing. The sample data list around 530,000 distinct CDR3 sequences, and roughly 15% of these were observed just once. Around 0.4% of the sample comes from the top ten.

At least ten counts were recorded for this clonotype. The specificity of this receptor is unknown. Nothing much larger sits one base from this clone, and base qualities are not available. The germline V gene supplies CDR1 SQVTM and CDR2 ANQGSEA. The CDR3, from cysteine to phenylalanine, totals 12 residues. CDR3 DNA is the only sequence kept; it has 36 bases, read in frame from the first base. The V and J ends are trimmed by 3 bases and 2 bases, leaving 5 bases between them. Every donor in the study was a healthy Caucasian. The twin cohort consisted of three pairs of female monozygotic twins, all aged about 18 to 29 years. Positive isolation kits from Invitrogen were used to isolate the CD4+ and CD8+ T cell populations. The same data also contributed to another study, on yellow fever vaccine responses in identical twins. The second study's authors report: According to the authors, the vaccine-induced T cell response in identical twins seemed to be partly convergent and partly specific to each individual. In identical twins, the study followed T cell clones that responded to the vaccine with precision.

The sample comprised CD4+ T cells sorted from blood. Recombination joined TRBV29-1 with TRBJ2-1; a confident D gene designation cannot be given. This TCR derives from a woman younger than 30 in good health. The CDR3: CSVDRAYNEQFF. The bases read TGCAGCGTTGATAGGGCCTACAATGAGCAGTTCTTC.